These T cell receptor beta chains were read from a single sample in a study of a mutant IDH1 vaccine in newly diagnosed glioma. Sequencing was performed with immunoSEQ multiplex PCR; in TCRdb, only in-frame clones are kept and a portion is missing. Altogether 45,000 to 60,000 clones are present, more than 75% being singletons, with the ten largest covering 4.5% to 6%. No antigen has been assigned to these receptors. This specimen consisted of PBMCs, obtained from a glioma patient whose treatment included an IDH1 peptide vaccine. The source of these receptors is a woman aged 40 to 50 with glioma. Both conserved end residues are part of each CDR3. The order of the fields is CDR3 DNA, CDR3 protein, D gene, V gene, J gene, clone size. D genes are given only for firm matches. Not every row has a clone size; where given, it reads once, few, many or a size class.

TGTGCCAGCAGCTCCAGGACAGAACGCGCCTCCTACGAGCAGTACTTC	CASSSRTERASYEQYF	-	TRBV11-2	TRBJ2-7	-
TGTGCCAGCAGTTACGGGGGCGAGGGCTACACCTTC	CASSYGGEGYTF	-	TRBV6-5	TRBJ1-2	once
TGTGCCAGCAGCCCAGGTACGTCGGGAGGCCCCTACAATGAGCAGTTCTTC	CASSPGTSGGPYNEQFF	TRBD2	TRBV4-2	TRBJ2-1	-
TGCGCCAGCAGTGAGTCGAGGGGATTTGAAGCTTTCTTT	CASSESRGFEAFF	-	TRBV10-1	TRBJ1-1	few
TGTGCCAGCAGCTTAGTAGAGTTAGAATCAGATACGCAGTATTTT	CASSLVELESDTQYF	-	TRBV11-2	TRBJ2-3	-
TGTGCCAGCAGCTACGACGGGAACTATGGCTACACCTTC	CASSYDGNYGYTF	-	TRBV9	TRBJ1-2	-
TGTGCCATCAGTGAGTCAGGGGACATTAATAATTCACCCCTCCACTTT	CAISESGDINNSPLHF	-	TRBV10-3	TRBJ1-6	-
TGTGCCAGCAGCTTAGAGAGACACGAGACCATATATTTT	CASSLERHETIYF	-	TRBV11-2	TRBJ1-3	-
TGTGCCAGCAGCTTATTGCGGCTTCGGCGGGGGTTTGCCTACAATGAGCAGTTCTTC	CASSLLRLRRGFAYNEQFF	TRBD2	TRBV7-8	TRBJ2-1	once
TGTGCCAGCAGTGAAAATGGGGGACAGGGATCCAGAGATACGCAGTATTTT	CASSENGGQGSRDTQYF	TRBD1	TRBV6-1	TRBJ2-3	once
TGTGCCAGCAGCCCTGATGGGGGTACTGAAGCTTTCTTT	CASSPDGGTEAFF	-	TRBV7-2	TRBJ1-1	-
TGCGCCAGCAGCCAAGTCCCAATCGGGGGAAAACTGTTTTTT	CASSQVPIGGKLFF	-	TRBV4-1	TRBJ1-4	-
TGCAGCGTGTCACAGGTCACCGGGGAGCTGTTTTTT	CSVSQVTGELFF	-	TRBV29-1	TRBJ2-2	once
TGTGCCAGCAGTGAAGGGAGAAAGCAGGGCGACGCCAAAAACATTCAGTACTTC	CASSEGRKQGDAKNIQYF	-	TRBV25-1	TRBJ2-4	-
TGTGCCAGCAGCTGGAGGGGGACCTACGAGCAGTACTTC	CASSWRGTYEQYF	-	TRBV5-4	TRBJ2-7	-
TGCGCCAGCAGCCTACTTGGACAGGGGGTTGGCCAGCCCCAGCATTTT	CASSLLGQGVGQPQHF	TRBD1	TRBV4-1	TRBJ1-5	-
TGCGCCAGCAGCCAAGCCCGGACGGATTCTTTCCTCTACGAGCAGTACTTC	CASSQARTDSFLYEQYF	-	TRBV4-1	TRBJ2-7	once
TGCGCCAGCAGCGGACTCACCCATATCGGGACCCAGTACTTC	CASSGLTHIGTQYF	-	TRBV5-1	TRBJ2-5	-
TGCGCCAGCAGCTCCGGGACAAGCTACGAGCAGTACTTC	CASSSGTSYEQYF	-	TRBV5-1	TRBJ2-7	-
TGTGCCAGCAGGATCGCTGGGGGAGAGCCCCAGCATTTT	CASRIAGGEPQHF	-	TRBV2	TRBJ1-5	-
TGCGCCAGCAGTGCGGACGCTCAGGCAGACGAGCAGTACTTC	CASSADAQADEQYF	-	TRBV10-1	TRBJ2-7	-
TGTGCCAGCAGCAACCTAGCGAGGGATACGCAGTATTTT	CASSNLARDTQYF	-	TRBV9	TRBJ2-3	-
TGTGCCAGCAGCTTAGGAGGGGGGAGACACACTGAAGCTTTCTTT	CASSLGGGRHTEAFF	-	TRBV7-2	TRBJ1-1	-
TGTGCCAGCTCCAGACTCGGGGGGGCCGGGACAGATACGCAGTATTTT	CASSRLGGAGTDTQYF	TRBD2	TRBV7-2	TRBJ2-3	-
TGTGCCAGCAGTTTTACCGGGACAGGCACAGATACGCAGTATTTT	CASSFTGTGTDTQYF	TRBD1	TRBV28	TRBJ2-3	-
TGTGCCTGCGGACTCTTAAATAATTCACCCCTCCACTTT	CACGLLNNSPLHF	-	TRBV2	TRBJ1-6	once
TGCGCCAGCAGCCAAGACCTCCGTTCAACTTCAACTAATGAAAAACTGTTTTTT	CASSQDLRSTSTNEKLFF	-	TRBV4-1	TRBJ1-4	-
TGCGCCAGCAGACAGGGGGCTAATGAAAAACTGTTTTTT	CASRQGANEKLFF	TRBD1	TRBV5-1	TRBJ1-4	few
TGCAGCGTTGAGGTGCAGAACACCGGGGAGCTGTTTTTT	CSVEVQNTGELFF	-	TRBV29-1	TRBJ2-2	-
TGTGCCAGCAGCTTGCTAGGCAGGGAGATTTTAGACGATGAGCAGTTCTTC	CASSLLGREILDDEQFF	-	TRBV11-2	TRBJ2-1	-
TGTGCCAGCAGTTTCGACCATCCCCCAGATACGCAGTATTTT	CASSFDHPPDTQYF	-	TRBV27	TRBJ2-3	-
TGCGCCAGCAGCCAAGATGAGGGCCCCGGAGGTACGCAGTATTTT	CASSQDEGPGGTQYF	-	TRBV4-3	TRBJ2-3	-
TGTGCCATCAGTGCCCCGGGAGACTACGAGCAGTACTTC	CAISAPGDYEQYF	-	TRBV10-3	TRBJ2-7	-
TGCGCCAGCAGCCAGGCAGGGCCAGAGACCCAGTACTTC	CASSQAGPETQYF	-	TRBV4-1	TRBJ2-5	once
TGTGCCAGTAGGGGAGGGTTGGGTCAGCCCCAGCATTTT	CASRGGLGQPQHF	-	TRBV19	TRBJ1-5	few
TGCGCCAGCAGCATCTCAGGGAGGACGCAGTATTTT	CASSISGRTQYF	-	TRBV5-1	TRBJ2-3	-
TGTGCCAGCAGCTTAGTTGTTCTTAGCTCCTACAATGAGCAGTTCTTC	CASSLVVLSSYNEQFF	-	TRBV7-8	TRBJ2-1	-
TGTGCCAGCAGCTTAGTCGGACCCTTCACCGGGGAGCTGTTTTTT	CASSLVGPFTGELFF	-	TRBV7-8	TRBJ2-2	-
TGTGCCAGCAGCTTCTGGGGTACCAATCAGCCCCAGCATTTT	CASSFWGTNQPQHF	-	TRBV5-5	TRBJ1-5	-
TGTGCCAGCAGCGTCAGGGAGGTTCAAGAGACCCAGTACTTC	CASSVREVQETQYF	-	TRBV9	TRBJ2-5	-
TGTGCCAGCAGCTTACGGGTAGGGGGCGATAACACCGGGGAGCTGTTTTTT	CASSLRVGGDNTGELFF	TRBD1	TRBV11-2	TRBJ2-2	once
TGTGCCAGCAGTGAAGCCGGGAAGGGAGGGGATACGCAGTATTTT	CASSEAGKGGDTQYF	TRBD2	TRBV2	TRBJ2-3	-
TGTGCCATCAGTGGATCCTACGAGCAGTACTTC	CAISGSYEQYF	-	TRBV10-3	TRBJ2-7	-
TGTGCCAGCAGCCAAGATGGGGGGGGCCATCAGCCCCAGCATTTT	CASSQDGGGHQPQHF	-	TRBV4-2	TRBJ1-5	-
TGTGCCAGCCGAGTGGACAGCCTAAACTATGGCTACACCTTC	CASRVDSLNYGYTF	-	TRBV28	TRBJ1-2	once
TGCGCCAGCGGCTTCCAGAACACTGAAGCTTTCTTT	CASGFQNTEAFF	-	TRBV10-2	TRBJ1-1	-